Below are 15 T cell receptor beta chains sequenced from a single sample in a study of molecular identifiers for immune sequencing clone quantification. TCRdb recomputed calls from the PCR reads with MiXCR, one row per CDR3 protein. Altogether under 600,000 distinct CDR3 sequences are present, roughly a fifth being singletons, with the ten largest covering 0.65% to 0.95%. Source material: naive CD8+ T cells from blood, with Jurkat cell RNA spiked in. This sample's subset: FACS-sorted CD8+CD4-CCR7+CD45RA+ naive T cells. These receptors came from a human donor in good health. Some libraries in this study had Jurkat cell RNA spiked in.

This clonotype appeared a few times. The J gene is TRBJ2-1, the V gene TRBV11-3, with TRBD2 matching 9 bases. Per germline, CDR1 SGHNT and CDR2 YENEEA. V was pared by 2 bases and J by 9 bases, with 14 bases of the junction left unmatched. The CDR3 runs to 17 residues. CDR3 DNA sequence: TGTGCCAGCAGCTTATCCGGTGTGACGATTAGCGGGAGTGAGCAGTTCTTC. Protein product: CASSLSGVTISGSEQFF.

This clonotype was picked up many times. The chain employs TRBV23-1 and TRBJ1-5; weak D call: TRBD1 (5 bases). TRBV23-1 is filed as an ORF, its function uncertain. Deletions cut 0 bases from V and 4 bases from J, with 16 bases between. The CDR3 is made up of 17 amino acids. CDR3: CASSQSWGKQVNQPQHF. The CDR3 nucleotides read TGCGCCAGCAGTCAATCTTGGGGGAAACAAGTAAATCAGCCCCAGCATTTT.

A note on this clonotype: Relative to the germline gene, one junction end is altered; a read error may explain this. This chain connects TRBV23-1 to TRBJ2-5; no reliable D call. TRBV23-1 is filed as an ORF, its function uncertain. This CDR3 has 12 residues. CDR3: CAGSSDQETQYF. CDR3 nucleotide sequence: TGCGCCGGCAGTTCCGACCAAGAGACCCAGTACTTC.

This clonotype showed up just a few times. The genes are TRBV5-1 and TRBJ2-7; no clear D. Trimming left V 0 bases short and J 4 bases short, with 8 bases between. Germline V gene lookup returns CDR1 SGHRS and CDR2 YFSETQ. The CDR3 consists of 13 residues. CDR3 bases: TGCGCCAGCAGCTTGGAGTATGGTTACGAGCAGTACTTC. As protein: CASSLEYGYEQYF.

This clonotype was counted ten times or more. The CDR3 DNA reads TGCGCCAGCAGCCCAGCCAGGTTGAACACTGAAGCTTTCTTT. This encodes CASSPARLNTEAFF. The chain recombines TRBV4-3 with TRBJ1-1; D ambiguous. From germline, CDR1 is LGHNA and CDR2 YSLEER. The CDR3 runs 14 residues. Trimming cost V 4 bases and J 0 bases, with 9 bases left between them.

Ten or more counts support this clonotype. The rearrangement links TRBV7-6 to TRBJ2-3; D is possibly TRBD2 (6 bases). From germline, CDR1 is SGHVS and CDR2 FNYEAQ. This CDR3 is built from 15 residues. With 4 bases removed from V and 1 base from J, the gap between germline ends came to 12 bases. In DNA, the CDR3 is TGTGCCAGCAGCTCTCTTGGGGAGGGCACAGATACGCAGTATTTT. It yields the protein CASSSLGEGTDTQYF. Full variable domain (remainder filled in from reference TRBV7-6 and TRBJ2-3): GAGVSQSPRYKVTKRGQDVALRCDPISGHVSLYWYRQALGQGPEFLTYFNYEAQQDKSGLPNDRFSAERPEGSISTLTIQRTEQRDSAMYRCASSSLGEGTDTQYFGPGTRLTVL.

In its sample, this clonotype was seen a few times. The chain recombines TRBV11-2 with TRBJ2-3; weak D call: TRBD2 (5 bases). V lost 5 bases to trimming and J lost 8 bases, with 20 bases between them. CDR3 length: 15 amino acids. The germline V gene encodes CDR1 SGHAT and CDR2 FQNNGV. The CDR3, as DNA: TGTGCCAGCAGCCCGCCAGCGGTGGGTTTAGGTACGCAGTATTTT. As protein: CASSPPAVGLGTQYF.

This clonotype was seen repeatedly, ten times or more. V is TRBV29-1 and J is TRBJ2-2; TRBD2 is a possible D gene (6 bases). CDR3 length equals 15 residues. The germline CDR1 and CDR2 sequences are SQVTM and ANQGSEA. V lost 3 bases to trimming and J lost 5 bases, with 16 bases between them. The CDR3 region is CSVDSGAEGTGELFF. DNA for the CDR3: TGCAGCGTTGATAGTGGCGCGGAGGGGACCGGGGAGCTGTTTTTT.

A few counts support this clonotype. The chain carries TRBV13 and TRBJ2-5, with D possibly being TRBD1 (5 bases). This CDR3 region has 14 residues. V was shortened by 5 bases and J by 2 bases, with 12 bases between the two germline ends. Germline V gene sequence: CDR1 PRHDT, CDR2 FYEKMQ (reference sequence). The CDR3 DNA is TGTGCCAGCAGCACCCGACAGTCACAAGAGACCCAGTACTTC. Translation: CASSTRQSQETQYF.

This clonotype has just a few counts. The chain has TRBV7-9 and TRBJ2-7; 9 bases map to TRBD1. Germline-derived CDR1 and CDR2 are SEHNR and FQNEAQ (reference sequence). Trimming took 5 bases from V and 6 from J; bases not matched to a gene: 11. The CDR3 spans 15 residues. The CDR3 spells CASSEGPGQGAEQYF. The CDR3, as DNA: TGTGCCAGCAGCGAAGGGCCGGGACAGGGAGCCGAGCAGTACTTC.

In regard to this clonotype: A single base separates this from a much larger clone, so it may be a read error. The chain combines TRBV4-3 with TRBJ2-5; 8 bases are a match to TRBD2. The CDR3 extends over 15 amino acids. Germline V gene sequence: CDR1 LGHNA, CDR2 YSLEER. The CDR3 region is CARSPASGGQETQYF. The CDR3, as DNA: TGCGCCCGCAGCCCAGCCAGCGGGGGCCAAGAGACCCAGTACTTC.

The table lists this clonotype with many counts. The chain carries TRBV20-1 and TRBJ2-5; D is tentatively TRBD1 or TRBD2 (5 bases each). Germline V gene sequence: CDR1 DFQATT, CDR2 SNEGSKA (reference sequence). The CDR3 sequence is 16 residues long. Trimming pared 3 bases from V and 3 bases from J, leaving 20 bases between. This chain's CDR3 is CSARIEGTVGKETQYF. CDR3 DNA sequence: TGCAGTGCTAGGATCGAGGGGACGGTGGGGAAAGAGACCCAGTACTTC.

As to this clonotype: Possible read error: a much larger clone is one base away. The chain employs TRBV20-1 and TRBJ2-7; D is perhaps TRBD2 (6 bases). The germline CDR1 and CDR2 sequences are DFQATT and SNEGSKA (reference sequence). The germline V and J ends were trimmed by 1 base and 2 bases, with 15 bases remaining between them. This CDR3 is built from 15 residues. The CDR3 coding sequence is TGCAGTGCTAGAGTAGGTGGGGGGTCCACCTACGAGCAGTACTTC. Translated, it gives CSARVGGGSTYEQYF.

Note on this clonotype: Being one base from a much bigger clone, this may be a read error. The chain joins TRBV14 to TRBJ2-1, with D uncertain. The V end was cut by 4 bases, the J end by 8 bases, with 21 bases between. Per the germline V gene, CDR1 is SGHDN and CDR2 is FVKESK. The CDR3 is 16 amino acids. The CDR3 sequence is CASSRDSAGVVDEQFF. CDR3 DNA: TGTGCCAGCAGCCGAGATTCAGCCGGAGTGGTCGATGAGCAGTTCTTC.

Note on this clonotype: A much larger clone differs by one base, so this may be a read error. This sequence joins TRBV14 and TRBJ2-2; 8 bases map to TRBD1. The CDR3 is made up of 19 amino acids. Germline CDR1 SGHDN, CDR2 FVKESK. The CDR3 loop is CASSQAPKWGQANTGELVF. CDR3 nucleotide sequence: TGTGCCAGCAGCCAAGCCCCTAAGTGGGGACAGGCTAACACCGGGGAGCTGGTTTTT.